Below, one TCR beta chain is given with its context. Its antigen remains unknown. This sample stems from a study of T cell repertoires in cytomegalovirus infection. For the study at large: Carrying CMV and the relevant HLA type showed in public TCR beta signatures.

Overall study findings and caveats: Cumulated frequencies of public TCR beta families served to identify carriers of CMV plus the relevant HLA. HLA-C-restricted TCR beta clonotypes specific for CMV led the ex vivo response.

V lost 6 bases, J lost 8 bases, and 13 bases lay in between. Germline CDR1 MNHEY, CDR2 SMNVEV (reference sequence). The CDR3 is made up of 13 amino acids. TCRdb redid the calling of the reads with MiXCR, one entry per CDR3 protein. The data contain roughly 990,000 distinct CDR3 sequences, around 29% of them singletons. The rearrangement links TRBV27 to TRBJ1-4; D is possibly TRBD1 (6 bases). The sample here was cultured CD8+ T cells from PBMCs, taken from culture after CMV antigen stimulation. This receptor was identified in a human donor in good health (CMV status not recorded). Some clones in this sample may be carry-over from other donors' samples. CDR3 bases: TGTGCCAGCAGCCCACGAGGGGGGGAAAAACTGTTTTTT. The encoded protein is CASSPRGGEKLFF.